This T cell receptor (beta chain) was sequenced in a study of shared clonotypes between healthy human individuals. As for the study in general: Ranging from 18 to 49 in age, donors were a couple of women and a few men.

The CDR3 length is 14 residues. Germline CDR1 SNHLY, CDR2 FYNNEI. Trimming removed 3 bases from V and 1 base from J, with 7 bases in between. DNA from unsorted PBMC was sequenced on ten immunoSEQ deep assay plates. The table came from immunoSEQ multiplex PCR; TCRdb's copy has only in-frame clones and leaves some out. This table has fewer than 600,000 clones, 60% to 80% appearing once. There were only Caucasian adults among the donors, and all lived in Nashville, Tennessee. This clone was seen a handful of times. The target antigen is unknown. Notes on the study in general: How much donors shared clonotypes was expected to be affected by sequencing depth.

Sample: PBMCs. The TCR originated in a woman aged 40 to 50 in good health. Some clones in this sample may be carry-over from other donors' samples. The gene calls are TRBV2 and TRBJ1-3; D is undetermined. This CDR3 is CASSEWGSGNTIYF. In nucleotides, the CDR3 is TGTGCCAGCAGTGAGTGGGGTTCTGGAAACACCATATATTTT.